This T cell receptor beta chain was sequenced in a study of cytomegalovirus exposure and HLA in healthy donors. The assay was immunoSEQ multiplex PCR, and TCRdb's table has in-frame clones only and misses some. Of tens of thousands of clones listed, around 97% are singletons. This CDR3 has 15 residues. This receptor was taken from a man younger than 30 in good health and CMV-seronegative. The sequenced material came from PBMCs. J is TRBJ1-1 and V is TRBV21-1. TRBV21-1 is labeled a pseudogene. The CDR3 nucleotides read TGTGCCAGCAGCAAGGAGGTAACCATGAACACTGAAGCTTTCTTT. The encoded protein is CASSKEVTMNTEAFF.